These T cell receptor beta chains were read from a single sample in a study of blood T cell repertoires in COVID-19. Using immunoSEQ multiplex PCR, the repertoire was profiled, and TCRdb retains in-frame clones only, with some absent. The sample records around 250,000 clones, more than 75% being singletons. The specimen was PBMCs or T cells enriched from blood (not recorded which). The origin of the receptors is a man aged 18 to 29 who had recovered from COVID-19. Both conserved end residues are part of each CDR3.

V	length	CDR3
TRBV5-4	15	CASSLRGGSSYEQYF
TRBV19	14	CASTRLSGAPEAFF
TRBV3-1/TRBV3-2	14	CASSQGGQGTEAFF
TRBV11-3	16	CASSSSSGRGSYEQYF
TRBV19	18	CASSHALGQGATGGELFF
TRBV30	13	CAWRPGSGNTIYF
TRBV18	15	CASSPGGQRNEKLFF
TRBV5-1	15	CASSLLREGQETQYF
TRBV30	14	CAWSGLEGPYEQYF
TRBV15	18	CATSRGTGRPYNGQPQHF
TRBV28	15	CASSSTGPGANVLTF
TRBV5-4	14	CASSLVGSGTEAFF
TRBV15	19	CATSGGLAGGVTNTGELFF
TRBV6-6	16	CASSPNRGVAKNIQYF
TRBV7-3	15	CASSLQAGLYNEQFF
TRBV7-9	18	CASSLGGGQGLAKNIQYF
TRBV7-8	15	CASSFGGVSSYEQYF
TRBV20-1	14	CSASRGQTNTEAFF
TRBV27	14	CASSFAGGNTEAFF
TRBV6-1	14	CASSDQGYFGELFF
TRBV6-5	15	CASSRGGSSYNEQFF
TRBV7-8	16	CASSHEQGAVNTEAFF
TRBV7-9	16	CASSLVLWPGGETQYF
TRBV3-1/TRBV3-2	12	CASSQDGFGYTF
TRBV5-4	13	CASSVRLSGTQYF
TRBV6-5	14	CASCRDFLSYEQYF
TRBV20-1	11	CSARSGHEQYF
TRBV4-2	17	CASSQGHRQGVNEKLFF
TRBV11-2	15	CASSSITGSSYEQYF
TRBV27	13	CASKIEGAIEQFF
TRBV5-1	14	CASSLAGTNYGYTF
TRBV11-3	16	CASSPGGRTRTDTQYF
TRBV7-2	18	CASSSSHLDRLSGNTIYF
TRBV5-6	17	CASSGWGRMQIYNEQFF
TRBV21-1	15	CASSKGVSRGYEQYF
TRBV6-6	13	CASSSDRRNEQFF
TRBV4-1	16	CASSQGTSGIDGEQFF
TRBV7-9	15	CASSLGDREIEEAFF
TRBV5-1	16	CASSPVIGTGINTIYF
TRBV6-2/TRBV6-3	14	CASSAEGPLNEQFF
TRBV5-1	15	CASSLAAGGNTEAFF